This is a list of T cell receptor beta chains from one sample in a study of neurological immune-mediated disorders. TCRdb analysed the 5' RACE reads with MiXCR anew, one entry per CDR3 protein. In the table there are tens of thousands of distinct CDR3 sequences, approximately 3.9% of which are singletons. Sample: PBMCs. Receptors originate from a man aged 25 to 45 with multiple sclerosis. CDR3s include the opening cysteine and the closing phenylalanine or tryptophan. The D gene is left open where the match is weak. Clone size is not always given. Where it is, it says once, few, many or a class for expanded clones.

j_call d_call v_call clone_size cdr3_aa cdr3_nt
TRBJ2-7 TRBD2 TRBV6-1 NA CASSPSGSSYEQYF TGCGCCAGCAGTCCAAGCGGGAGCTCCTACGAGCAGTACTTC
TRBJ2-7 TRBD2 TRBV5-1 many CASSSLSGRIDEQYF TGCGCCAGCAGCTCATTAAGCGGGAGGATCGACGAGCAGTACTTC
TRBJ2-3 NA TRBV11-2 few CASSLDRRGRSTDTQYF TGTGCCAGCAGCTTAGACCGGCGGGGGCGAAGTACAGATACGCAGTATTTT
TRBJ1-3 NA TRBV19 many CATLDGGIGNTIYF TGTGCCACTTTAGACGGAGGAATCGGAAACACCATATATTTT
TRBJ1-1 NA TRBV6-5 many CASSPQKADTEAFF TGTGCCAGCAGTCCCCAGAAGGCGGACACTGAAGCTTTCTTT
TRBJ2-3 NA TRBV18 many CASSPPGGPDTQYF TGTGCCAGCTCACCACCGGGGGGCCCAGATACGCAGTATTTT
TRBJ2-4 NA TRBV4-1 many CASSQDIGGDARYF TGCGCCAGCAGCCAAGATATCGGCGGTGATGCGCGGTACTTC
TRBJ1-2 TRBD1 TRBV6-6 many CASSYGEGADYGYTF TGTGCCAGCAGTTACGGGGAGGGGGCAGACTATGGCTACACCTTC
TRBJ2-7 TRBD2 TRBV9 once CASSFSGRAGDEQYF TGTGCCAGCAGCTTTAGCGGGAGGGCCGGGGACGAGCAGTACTTC
TRBJ1-1 NA TRBV7-9 few CASSWGHSGDEAFF TGTGCCAGCAGCTGGGGACATAGCGGGGATGAAGCTTTCTTT
TRBJ2-7 NA TRBV7-9 many CASSRDLYEQYF TGTGCCAGCAGCAGGGACCTTTACGAGCAGTACTTC
TRBJ2-2 NA TRBV27 many CASSGQKAGRETGELFF TGTGCCAGCAGTGGACAGAAAGCGGGTAGGGAAACCGGGGAGCTGTTTTTT
TRBJ1-2 TRBD1 TRBV5-1 many CASSLQGANGYTF TGCGCCAGCAGCCTACAGGGGGCGAATGGCTACACCTTC
TRBJ1-5 NA TRBV5-1 many CASSLGDSQNQPQHF TGCGCCAGCAGCTTGGGAGACAGTCAAAATCAGCCCCAGCATTTT
TRBJ2-4 NA TRBV5-4 NA CASSYEGAKNIQYF TGTGCCAGCAGCTACGAGGGGGCCAAAAACATTCAGTACTTC
TRBJ2-3 TRBD2 TRBV6-5 many CASSRPGGQASTQYF TGTGCCAGCAGTCGCCCGGGGGGGCAGGCGAGTACGCAGTATTTT
TRBJ1-5 NA TRBV5-1 many CASSLEGPGNQPQHF TGCGCCAGCAGCTTGGAAGGGCCCGGCAATCAGCCCCAGCATTTT
TRBJ1-2 TRBD1 TRBV20-1 many CSARDNRAGGFYNGYTF TGCAGTGCTAGAGATAATAGGGCAGGGGGCTTTTACAATGGCTACACCTTC
TRBJ2-3 TRBD1 TRBV6-5 many CASSPGQGEYTDTQYF TGTGCCAGCAGCCCGGGACAGGGGGAGTACACAGATACGCAGTATTTT
TRBJ2-5 TRBD2 TRBV7-7 NA CASSTGTSGQETQYF TGTGCTAGCAGCACCGGGACTAGCGGCCAAGAGACCCAGTACTTC
TRBJ2-5 TRBD2 TRBV12-3/TRBV12-4 many CASSPGLAGGPETQYF TGTGCCAGCAGTCCGGGACTAGCGGGGGGCCCCGAGACCCAGTACTTC
TRBJ1-4 TRBD1 TRBV4-1 many CASSLSRDSAGKLFF TGCGCCAGCAGCCTAAGCCGGGACAGCGCTGGAAAACTGTTTTTT
TRBJ2-7 NA TRBV7-9 many CASSLAGPKYEQYF TGTGCCAGCAGCTTAGCGGGACCCAAATACGAGCAGTACTTC
TRBJ2-5 NA TRBV7-2 few CASSLAGARETQYF TGTGCCAGCAGCTTAGCGGGGGCCCGGGAGACCCAGTACTTC
TRBJ1-1 TRBD1 TRBV6-5 many CASSYAGTGEEAFF TGTGCCAGCAGTTACGCGGGGACAGGGGAGGAAGCTTTCTTT
TRBJ1-5 TRBD1 TRBV7-2 many CASSPGTGLSNQPQHF TGTGCCAGCAGCCCAGGGACAGGGCTTAGCAATCAGCCCCAGCATTTT